This section outlines one TCR beta chain sequence together with its context. The antigen remains unidentified. The data originate from a study of long-term antiretroviral therapy in people with HIV. Findings of the study overall: Versus controls, repertoires in people with HIV had narrower CDR3 length ranges.

Running of the v3.0 immunoSEQ assay took place at survey level. Sequenced by immunoSEQ multiplex PCR; TCRdb stores in-frame clones only, minus some. The table has 25,000 to 35,000 clones, 95% seen once; the top ten hold 8.1%. The CDR3 extends over 15 amino acids. CDR1 and CDR2 from the germline V gene are MNHEY and SMNVEV (reference sequence). Trimming shortened V by 6 bases and J by 4 bases, and 16 bases separated the two germline ends. The V and J genes are TRBV27 and TRBJ2-1; tentatively, D is TRBD1 or TRBD2 (6 bases each). The sample in question was unsorted PBMCs, obtained 5.3 years after starting antiretroviral therapy. This clonotype originated in a man aged 30-40 years with HIV. The CDR3 here is CASRGLGGGYNEQFF. The DNA of the CDR3 is TGTGCCAGCAGGGGGCTCGGAGGGGGATACAATGAGCAGTTCTTC.